The 25 T cell receptor beta chains below all came from one sample that was sequenced in a study of OX40 agonist ivuxolimab in advanced cancers. The assay was immunoSEQ multiplex PCR, and TCRdb's table has in-frame clones only and misses some. The sample contains roughly 50,000 clones, 77% of which appear only once. The starting material was CD4+ or CD8+ T cells sorted from blood, obtained in a trial of the OX40 agonist ivuxolimab. These receptors were obtained from an adult with an advanced solid tumor such as melanoma, head and neck, liver or kidney cancer.

This clone is a singleton in its sample. The J gene is TRBJ2-5, the V gene TRBV4-1; 7 bases fit TRBD2. V was clipped by 1 base and J by 3 bases; unmatched bases: 11. CDR1 and CDR2 from the germline V gene are MGHRA and YSYEKL. The CDR3 length is 17 residues. CDR3 sequence (DNA): TGCGCCAGCAGCCAAGGGGTTGGGGCGGGAGAAGAAGAGACCCAGTACTTC. Its translation: CASSQGVGAGEEETQYF.

The V gene is TRBV6-1, the J gene TRBJ1-2; TRBD1 matches at 11 bases. The germline V gene encodes CDR1 MNHNS and CDR2 SASEGT. The ends lost 2 bases at V and 7 bases at J; junction bases unmatched: 12. The CDR3 is 17 residues long. CDR3 sequence: CASSEWDRGWRTLGYTF. Written as DNA, the CDR3 is TGTGCCAGCAGTGAATGGGACAGGGGGTGGAGGACTCTTGGCTACACCTTC.

This clone turned up a few times. The chain joins TRBV19 to TRBJ2-3; 9 bases map to TRBD2. The CDR3 is made up of 14 amino acids. Trimming cost V 10 bases and J 6 bases; bases outside gene matches: 11. Per the germline V gene, CDR1 is LNHDA and CDR2 is SQIVND (reference sequence). The CDR3 DNA reads TGTGCCACAAAAGGGCCTAGCGGGACCGATACGCAGTATTTT. Protein: CATKGPSGTDTQYF.

The chain is built from TRBV4-1 and TRBJ1-6; TRBD1 matches 7 bases. The germline V gene encodes CDR1 MGHRA and CDR2 YSYEKL. The CDR3 has 16 residues. The V and J ends lost 1 base and 3 bases, in that order; junction bases with no gene match: 3. The CDR3 bases are TGCGCCAGCAGCCAAGGGAGGGGGCTCTATAATTCACCCCTCCACTTT. Translated: CASSQGRGLYNSPLHF.

The rearrangement uses TRBV7-9 and TRBJ2-5; no clear D. CDR1 is SEHNR and CDR2 is FQNEAQ in the germline V gene (reference sequence). The CDR3 has 14 residues. Trimming removed 1 base from V and 5 bases from J, with 11 bases in between. In DNA form, the CDR3 reads TGTGCCAGCAGCTTAGGCGGTGCGGACGAGACCCAGTACTTC. This encodes CASSLGGADETQYF.

V usage is TRBV9 and J usage is TRBJ2-5, with 8 bases identical to TRBD2. V lost 1 base to trimming and J lost 4 bases; unmatched junction nucleotides: 6. Germline CDR1 is SGDLS and CDR2 is YYNGEE. The CDR3 runs 15 residues. CDR3: CASSVSSGRAETQYF. The CDR3, as DNA: TGTGCCAGCAGCGTATCCAGCGGGAGAGCAGAGACCCAGTACTTC.

The chain is built from TRBV28 and TRBJ1-1; a weak D match, TRBD1 (5 bases). The CDR3 is 12 residues long. CDR1 and CDR2 (germline): MDHEN, SYDVKM. V shed 5 bases and J shed 11 bases, with 15 bases lying between them. CDR3 coding DNA: TGTGCCAGCAGTCTCTCTTGGGGGGGGGCTTTCTTT. Translated, it gives CASSLSWGGAFF. The variable domain in full, with the rest retrieved from reference TRBV28 and TRBJ1-1, is DVKVTQSSRYLVKRTGEKVFLECVQDMDHENMFWYRQDPGLGLRLIYFSYDVKMKEKGDIPEGYSVSREKKERFSLILESASTNQTSMYLCASSLSWGGAFFGQGTRLTVV.

This chain connects TRBV28 to TRBJ2-3; D uncertain. The CDR3 extends over 13 amino acids. Germline assignment: CDR1 MDHEN and CDR2 SYDVKM. V was pared by 8 bases and J by 0 bases, with 9 bases between. Here the CDR3 reads CASHDVSTDTQYF. CDR3 in DNA: TGTGCCAGCCACGATGTTAGCACAGATACGCAGTATTTT.

This chain joins TRBV13 and TRBJ1-3; D call uncertain. CDR1 PRHDT and CDR2 FYEKMQ come from the germline V gene (reference sequence). This CDR3 has 13 residues. V was cut by 5 bases and J by 3 bases, with 8 bases left in between. The CDR3: CASSPLVGNTIYF. The CDR3, as DNA: TGTGCCAGCAGCCCGTTGGTTGGAAACACCATATATTTT.

The chain employs TRBV6-5 and TRBJ1-5, with D uncertain. The CDR3 length is 14 residues. With 2 bases removed from V and 5 bases from J, the gap between germline ends came to 10 bases. Germline CDR1 is MNHEY and CDR2 is SVGAGI. The CDR3 region has the DNA TGTGCCAGCAGTTACAAGGCGTTTGATCAGCCCCAGCATTTT. The encoded protein is CASSYKAFDQPQHF.

The chain links TRBV29-1 to TRBJ2-2; D remains unclear. Trimming cost V 4 bases and J 3 bases, with 6 bases left between them. The CDR3 loop spans 12 amino acids. CDR1 SQVTM and CDR2 ANQGSEA come from the germline V gene. CDR3 nucleotides: TGCAGCGTTGCTAGGTACACCGGGGAGCTGTTTTTT. Its protein product is CSVARYTGELFF.

The V call is TRBV19, the J call TRBJ1-5; D is undetermined. Germline loops: CDR1 LNHDA, CDR2 SQIVND (reference sequence). V shed 3 bases and J shed 0 bases, with 18 bases lying between them. The CDR3 contains 18 residues. The CDR3 DNA is TGTGCCAGTAGTATTCGAGGTGCGGACGCGATTAGCAATCAGCCCCAGCATTTT. It codes for CASSIRGADAISNQPQHF.

The chain is built from TRBV30 and TRBJ1-4, with D perhaps matching TRBD1 (5 bases). The length of the CDR3 is 13 residues. Trimming shortened V by 5 bases and J by 3 bases, and 10 bases separated the two germline ends. CDR1 and CDR2 (germline): GTSNPN, SVGIG (reference sequence). The CDR3 DNA follows: TGTGCCTGGCAGCCGGGACCTAATGAAAAACTGTTTTTT. Translated, it gives CAWQPGPNEKLFF.

The chain employs TRBV2 and TRBJ2-1, with 10 bases identical to TRBD2. CDR1 and CDR2 (germline): SNHLY, FYNNEI. V lost 5 bases and J lost 6; bases outside the gene matches: 7. There are 15 residues in the CDR3. The CDR3 here is CASSSRRTSGNEQFF. CDR3 in DNA: TGTGCCAGCAGTTCAAGGAGGACTAGCGGCAATGAGCAGTTCTTC.

This clone turned up a few times. The genes are TRBV29-1 and TRBJ2-1, with 9 positions matching TRBD2. The J segment lost 6 bases and the V segment lost 3 bases, leaving 3 bases of the junction unmatched. This CDR3 spans 13 amino acids. Germline CDR1 is SQVTM and CDR2 is ANQGSEA. Written as DNA, the CDR3 is TGCAGCGTTGATAGCGGGAGTCCCAATGAGCAGTTCTTC. The encoded protein is CSVDSGSPNEQFF.

The gene calls are TRBV28 and TRBJ1-5, with a weak D call TRBD1 (5 bases). V was trimmed by 4 bases and J by 1 base, leaving 11 bases between them. The CDR3 has 15 residues. The germline V gene encodes CDR1 MDHEN and CDR2 SYDVKM. The CDR3 loop reads CASSSTGGSNQPQHF. CDR3 in DNA: TGTGCCAGCAGTTCGACCGGGGGGAGCAATCAGCCCCAGCATTTT.

The J gene is TRBJ1-3, the V gene TRBV7-2; weak D call: TRBD1 (5 bases). This CDR3 contains 17 residues. Trimming removed 5 bases at V and 0 bases at J, with 17 bases between. Germline CDR1 reads SGHTA; CDR2 reads FQGNSA. CDR3 sequence: CASSRIGTPSSGNTIYF. CDR3 coding DNA: TGTGCCAGCAGCCGAATCGGGACGCCAAGCTCTGGAAACACCATATATTTT. Filled out from reference TRBV7-2 and TRBJ1-3, the complete variable domain reads GAGVSQSPSNKVTEKGKDVELRCDPISGHTALYWYRQSLGQGLEFLIYFQGNSAPDKSGLPSDRFSAERTGGSVSTLTIQRTQQEDSAVYLCASSRIGTPSSGNTIYFGEGSWLTVV.

The V gene is TRBV5-6, the J gene TRBJ1-2; 9 positions match TRBD1. CDR3 length: 13 residues. In germline, CDR1 is SGHDT, CDR2 YYEEEE. The V gene end was trimmed by 4 bases and the J gene end by 9 bases; junction bases not matched to a gene: 7. CDR3 loop: CASSRGQGWSYTF. In nucleotides, the CDR3 is TGTGCCAGCAGCCGGGGACAGGGTTGGAGCTACACCTTC.

The rearrangement joins TRBV5-4 to TRBJ2-6, with TRBD2 as a possible D gene (6 bases). V lost 0 bases to trimming and J lost 1 base, with 8 bases between them. There are 16 residues in the CDR3. Germline CDR1 SGHNT, CDR2 YYREEE (reference sequence). CDR3: CASSLDGGSGANVLTF. CDR3 nucleotides: TGTGCCAGCAGCTTGGATGGGGGGTCTGGGGCCAACGTCCTGACTTTC.

The V call is TRBV6-5, the J call TRBJ1-6, with D perhaps matching TRBD1 (6 bases). The germline gives CDR1 MNHEY, CDR2 SVGAGI. The V gene lost 0 bases and the J gene lost 9 bases, with 15 bases spanning the gap. The CDR3 extends over 16 amino acids. In nucleotides, the CDR3 is TGTGCCAGCAGTTACTCCACGGGGACAAGAGGTTCACCCCTCCACTTT. Translation: CASSYSTGTRGSPLHF.

The chain combines TRBV7-2 with TRBJ2-5, with D uncertain. Germline assignment: CDR1 SGHTA and CDR2 FQGNSA. The germline V and J ends were trimmed by 3 bases and 1 base, with 6 bases remaining between them. The CDR3 loop spans 13 amino acids. The CDR3 sequence is CASSLNSQETQYF. For the CDR3, the DNA is TGTGCCAGCAGCTTGAACAGCCAAGAGACCCAGTACTTC.

The chain uses TRBV4-1 and TRBJ2-3; D is perhaps TRBD1 or TRBD2 (6 bases each). CDR3 length equals 17 residues. V was clipped by 1 base and J by 4 bases, with 18 bases between them. The germline V gene has CDR1 MGHRA and CDR2 YSYEKL. CDR3 protein: CASSQVRRMGGADTQYF. The DNA for the CDR3 is TGCGCCAGCAGCCAAGTACGACGCATGGGGGGCGCAGATACGCAGTATTTT.

This clone was recorded a few times. The chain employs TRBV11-2 and TRBJ2-7; possibly TRBD1 for D (6 bases). Per germline, CDR1 SGHAT and CDR2 FQNNGV. Trimming shortened V by 1 base and J by 9 bases, and 13 bases separated the two germline ends. This CDR3 is built from 13 residues. The CDR3 DNA follows: TGTGCCAGCAGCTTAGGAGACAGGTTTGGGCAGTACTTC. Protein: CASSLGDRFGQYF.

The table lists this clone with a few counts. The gene calls are TRBV11-2 and TRBJ2-3; 7 positions agree with TRBD2. Germline assignment: CDR1 SGHAT and CDR2 FQNNGV. The CDR3 length is 15 residues. Trimming took 5 bases from V and 4 from J; bases not matched to a gene: 9. CDR3 protein: CASSPRLARADTQYF. The DNA of the CDR3 is TGTGCCAGCAGCCCTAGACTAGCAAGGGCAGATACGCAGTATTTT.

This clone was seen only a few times. The CDR3 DNA is TGTGCCAGCAGTTACTCGGGGGGATCTACTGGAAACACCATATATTTT. Translated: CASSYSGGSTGNTIYF. V and J are TRBV6-6 and TRBJ1-3; maybe TRBD1 (5 bases). The CDR3 totals 16 residues. Deletions cut 0 bases from V and 2 bases from J, with 11 bases between. CDR1 is MNHNY, CDR2 SVGAGI, per germline (reference sequence).